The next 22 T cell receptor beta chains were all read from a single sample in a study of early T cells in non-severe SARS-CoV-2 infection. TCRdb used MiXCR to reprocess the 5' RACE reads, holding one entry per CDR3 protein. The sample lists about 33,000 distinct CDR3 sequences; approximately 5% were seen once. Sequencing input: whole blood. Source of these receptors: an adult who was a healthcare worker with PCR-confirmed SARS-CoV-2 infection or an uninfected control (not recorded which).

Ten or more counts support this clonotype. The CDR3 sequence: CASSPRASARDTQYF. CDR3 in DNA: TGTGCCAGCAGCCCGCGGGCTAGCGCTAGAGATACGCAGTATTTT. The chain joins TRBV7-2 to TRBJ2-3; possible D gene TRBD2, 6 bases. Trimming took off 5 bases at V and 5 bases at J, with 17 bases between the two ends. The length of the CDR3 is 15 residues. Germline CDR1 is SGHTA and CDR2 is FQGNSA.

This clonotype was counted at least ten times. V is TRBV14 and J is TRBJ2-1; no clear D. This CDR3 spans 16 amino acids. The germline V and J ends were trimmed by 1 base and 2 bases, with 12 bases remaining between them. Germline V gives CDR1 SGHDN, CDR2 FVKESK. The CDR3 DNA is TGTGCCAGCAGCCAAGTCTTGGGTGGACCCTACAATGAGCAGTTCTTC. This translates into CASSQVLGGPYNEQFF.

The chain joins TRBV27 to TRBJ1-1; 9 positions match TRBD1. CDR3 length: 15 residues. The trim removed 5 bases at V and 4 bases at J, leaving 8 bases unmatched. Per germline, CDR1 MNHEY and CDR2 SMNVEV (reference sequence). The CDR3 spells CASSPYRGLGTEAFF. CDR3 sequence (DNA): TGTGCCAGCAGTCCCTACAGGGGGCTCGGCACTGAAGCTTTCTTT.

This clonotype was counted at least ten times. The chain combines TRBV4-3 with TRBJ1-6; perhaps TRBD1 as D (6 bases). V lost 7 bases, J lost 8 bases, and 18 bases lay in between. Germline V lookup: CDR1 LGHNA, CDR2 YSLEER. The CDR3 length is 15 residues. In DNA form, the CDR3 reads TGCGCCAGCAACCTGAACAGGGTCGGAGATTCACCCCTCCACTTT. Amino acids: CASNLNRVGDSPLHF.

The CDR3 coding sequence is TGCAGTCTAAGGGGGGGCGTTGGCGCAGATACGCAGTATTTT. The encoded protein is CSLRGGVGADTQYF. The genes are TRBV20-1 and TRBJ2-3; possibly TRBD2 for D (7 bases). From germline, CDR1 is DFQATT and CDR2 SNEGSKA (reference sequence). There are 14 residues in the CDR3. V was shortened by 8 bases and J by 4 bases, with 19 bases between the two germline ends.

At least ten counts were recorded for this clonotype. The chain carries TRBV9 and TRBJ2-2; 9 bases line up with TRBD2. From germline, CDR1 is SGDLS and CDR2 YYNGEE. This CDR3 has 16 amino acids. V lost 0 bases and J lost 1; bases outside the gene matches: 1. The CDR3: CASSVGSGGNTGELFF. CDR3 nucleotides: TGTGCCAGCAGCGTAGGTAGCGGGGGGAACACCGGGGAGCTGTTTTTT.

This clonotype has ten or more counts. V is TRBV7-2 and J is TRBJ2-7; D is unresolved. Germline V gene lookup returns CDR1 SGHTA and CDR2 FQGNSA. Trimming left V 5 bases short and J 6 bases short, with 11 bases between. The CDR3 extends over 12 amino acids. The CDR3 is CASSPYLFEQYF. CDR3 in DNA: TGTGCCAGCAGCCCATATCTCTTCGAGCAGTACTTC. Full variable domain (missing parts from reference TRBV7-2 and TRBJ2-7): GAGVSQSPSNKVTEKGKDVELRCDPISGHTALYWYRQSLGQGLEFLIYFQGNSAPDKSGLPSDRFSAERTGGSVSTLTIQRTQQEDSAVYLCASSPYLFEQYFGPGTRLTVT.

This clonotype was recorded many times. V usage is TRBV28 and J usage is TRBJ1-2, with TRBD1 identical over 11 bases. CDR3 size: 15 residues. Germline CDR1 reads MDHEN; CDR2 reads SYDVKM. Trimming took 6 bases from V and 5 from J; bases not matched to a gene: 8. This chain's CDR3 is CASRLQGDRGYGYTF. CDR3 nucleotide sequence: TGTGCCAGCAGACTACAGGGGGACAGGGGGTATGGCTACACCTTC.

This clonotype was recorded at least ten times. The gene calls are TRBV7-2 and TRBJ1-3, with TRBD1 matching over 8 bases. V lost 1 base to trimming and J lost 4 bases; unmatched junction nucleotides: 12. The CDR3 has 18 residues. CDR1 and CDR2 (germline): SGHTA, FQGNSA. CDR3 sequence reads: CASSLVNSGGAAGNTIYF. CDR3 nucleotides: TGTGCCAGCAGCTTAGTCAACTCAGGGGGCGCAGCCGGAAACACCATATATTTT.

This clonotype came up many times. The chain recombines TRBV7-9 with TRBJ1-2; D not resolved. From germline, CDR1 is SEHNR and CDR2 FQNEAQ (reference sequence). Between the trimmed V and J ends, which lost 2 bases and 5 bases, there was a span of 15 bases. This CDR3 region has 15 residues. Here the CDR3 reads CASSLHRGDGYGYTF. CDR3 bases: TGTGCCAGCAGCTTACATCGGGGTGACGGTTATGGCTACACCTTC.

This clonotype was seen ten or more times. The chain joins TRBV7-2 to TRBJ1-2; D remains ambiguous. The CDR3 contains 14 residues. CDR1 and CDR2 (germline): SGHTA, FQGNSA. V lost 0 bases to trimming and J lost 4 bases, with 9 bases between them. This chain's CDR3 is CASSLAGTLYGYTF. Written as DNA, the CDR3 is TGTGCCAGCAGCTTAGCGGGCACTCTCTATGGCTACACCTTC. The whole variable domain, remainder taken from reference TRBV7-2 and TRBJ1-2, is GAGVSQSPSNKVTEKGKDVELRCDPISGHTALYWYRQSLGQGLEFLIYFQGNSAPDKSGLPSDRFSAERTGGSVSTLTIQRTQQEDSAVYLCASSLAGTLYGYTFGSGTRLTVV.

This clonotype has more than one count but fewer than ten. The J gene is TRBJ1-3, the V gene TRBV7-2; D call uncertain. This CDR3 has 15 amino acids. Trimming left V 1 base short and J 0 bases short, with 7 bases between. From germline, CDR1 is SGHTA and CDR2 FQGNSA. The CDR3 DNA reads TGTGCCAGCAGCTTAGGGGTAACCTCTGGAAACACCATATATTTT. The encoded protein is CASSLGVTSGNTIYF.

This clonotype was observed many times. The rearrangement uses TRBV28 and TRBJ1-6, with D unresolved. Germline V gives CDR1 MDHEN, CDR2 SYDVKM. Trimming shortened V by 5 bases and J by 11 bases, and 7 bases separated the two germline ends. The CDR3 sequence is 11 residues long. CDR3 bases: TGTGCCAGCAGTATTCAGACACCCCTCCACTTT. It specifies CASSIQTPLHF.

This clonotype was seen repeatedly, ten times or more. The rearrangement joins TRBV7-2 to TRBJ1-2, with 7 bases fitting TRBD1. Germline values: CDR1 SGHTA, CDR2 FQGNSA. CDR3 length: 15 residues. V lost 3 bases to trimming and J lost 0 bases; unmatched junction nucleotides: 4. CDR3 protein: CASSFYQGANYGYTF. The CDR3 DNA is TGTGCCAGCAGCTTTTACCAGGGGGCTAACTATGGCTACACCTTC.

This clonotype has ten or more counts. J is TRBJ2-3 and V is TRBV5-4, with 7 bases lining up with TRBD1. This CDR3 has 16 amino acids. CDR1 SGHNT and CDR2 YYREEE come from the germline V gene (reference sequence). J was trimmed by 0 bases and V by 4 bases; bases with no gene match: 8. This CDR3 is CASSPAGTVSTDTQYF. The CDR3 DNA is TGTGCCAGCAGCCCCGCCGGGACAGTGAGCACAGATACGCAGTATTTT. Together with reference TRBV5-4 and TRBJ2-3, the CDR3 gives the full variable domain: ETGVTQSPTHLIKTRGQQVTLRCSSQSGHNTVSWYQQALGQGPQFIFQYYREEENGRGNFPPRFSGLQFPNYSSELNVNALELDDSALYLCASSPAGTVSTDTQYFGPGTRLTVL.

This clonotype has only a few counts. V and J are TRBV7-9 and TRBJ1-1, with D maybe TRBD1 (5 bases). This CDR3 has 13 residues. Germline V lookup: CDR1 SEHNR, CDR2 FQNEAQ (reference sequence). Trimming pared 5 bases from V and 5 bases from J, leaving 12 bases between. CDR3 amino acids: CASSTVGLTEAFF. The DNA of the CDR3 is TGTGCCAGCAGCACCGTGGGGCTGACTGAAGCTTTCTTT.

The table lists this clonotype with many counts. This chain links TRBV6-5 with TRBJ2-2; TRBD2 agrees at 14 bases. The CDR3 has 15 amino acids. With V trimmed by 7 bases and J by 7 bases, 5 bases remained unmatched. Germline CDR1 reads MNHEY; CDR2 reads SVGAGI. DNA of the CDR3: TGTGCCAGCAACGGACTAGCGGGGGGAATCGGGGAGCTGTTTTTT. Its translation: CASNGLAGGIGELFF.

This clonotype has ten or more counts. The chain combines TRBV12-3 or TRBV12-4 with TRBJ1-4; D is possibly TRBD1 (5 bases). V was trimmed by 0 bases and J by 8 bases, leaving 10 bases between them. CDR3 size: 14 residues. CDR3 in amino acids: CASSLAGAGEKLFF. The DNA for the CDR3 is TGTGCCAGCAGTTTAGCAGGGGCGGGGGAAAAACTGTTTTTT.

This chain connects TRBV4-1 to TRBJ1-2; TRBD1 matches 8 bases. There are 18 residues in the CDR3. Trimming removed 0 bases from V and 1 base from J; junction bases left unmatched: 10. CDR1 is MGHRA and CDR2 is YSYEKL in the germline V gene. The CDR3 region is CASSQDPRTGTFNYGYTF. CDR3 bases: TGCGCCAGCAGCCAAGACCCCCGGACAGGGACTTTTAACTATGGCTACACCTTC.

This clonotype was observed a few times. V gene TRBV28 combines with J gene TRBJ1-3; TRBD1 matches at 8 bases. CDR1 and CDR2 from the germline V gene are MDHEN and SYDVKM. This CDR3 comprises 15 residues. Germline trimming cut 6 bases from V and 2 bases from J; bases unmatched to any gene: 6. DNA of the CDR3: TGTGCCAGCAGCTACAGGGGGGCAACTGGAAACACCATATATTTT. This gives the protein CASSYRGATGNTIYF.

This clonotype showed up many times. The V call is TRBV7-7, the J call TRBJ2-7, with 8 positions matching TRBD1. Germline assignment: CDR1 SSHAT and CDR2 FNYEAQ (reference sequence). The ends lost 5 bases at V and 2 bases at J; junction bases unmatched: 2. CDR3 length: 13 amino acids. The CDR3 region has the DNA TGTGCCAGCAGCCAGGGGGCCACCTACGAGCAGTACTTC. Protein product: CASSQGATYEQYF. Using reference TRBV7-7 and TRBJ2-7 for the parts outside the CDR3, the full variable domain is GAGVSQSPRYKVTKRGQDVTLRCDPISSHATLYWYQQALGQGPEFLTYFNYEAQPDKSGLPSDRFSAERPEGSISTLTIQRTEQRDSAMYRCASSQGATYEQYFGPGTRLTVT.

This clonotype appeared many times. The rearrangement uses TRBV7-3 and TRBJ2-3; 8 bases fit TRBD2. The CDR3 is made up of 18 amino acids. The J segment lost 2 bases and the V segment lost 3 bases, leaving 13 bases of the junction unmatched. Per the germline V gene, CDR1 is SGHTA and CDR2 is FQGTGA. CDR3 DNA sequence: TGTGCCAGCAGCTTCTATCCACCGGGGACTAGTTCCACAGATACGCAGTATTTT. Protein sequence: CASSFYPPGTSSTDTQYF.